A single TCR beta chain is shown here with its context. This specimen comes from a study of CD8+ T cells in alopecia areata. Sequencing templates came from extracted RNA that was reverse transcribed into cDNA. TCRdb's table, derived via immunoSEQ multiplex PCR, lists solely in-frame clones and lacks some. The sample lists 150,000 to 200,000 clones, approximately 56% occurring once. Germline loops: CDR1 SQVTM, CDR2 ANQGSEA. The V end was cut by 2 bases, the J end by 0 bases, with 13 bases between. The CDR3 spans 15 residues. Peripheral blood and lesional scalp punch biopsies came from alopecia areata patients.

This TCR was recovered from a human donor with alopecia areata. The chain employs TRBV29-1 and TRBJ1-2; D remains ambiguous. The sample here was CD4+ T cells sorted from blood, taken at week 0. The CDR3 protein is CSVEMRHQTNYGYTF. CDR3 in DNA: TGCAGCGTTGAAATGCGACATCAGACTAACTATGGCTACACCTTC.